This T cell receptor beta chain is drawn from a study of blood T cells in healthy people across ages (dated by TCRdb to 2015 to 2017). Background for the entire study: In model experiments, template switching captured roughly one uniquely barcoded TCR beta cDNA molecule for every two T cells. Donors were grouped into four age groups: young (average roughly 17 years), middle-aged (around 39), aged (roughly 67) and long-lived (approximately 75). Two additional independent replicas of 1 million unique cDNA reads from the same blood draw were analyzed for two donors (one aged 18 to 29 and one aged 80 or older). To track age-related changes in TCR beta repertoire diversity, the study relied on deep sequencing normalized with unique cDNA molecular identifiers. To avoid experimental bias, donors of different ages were spread randomly across the sequencing lanes.

Library preparation was by 5' RACE. Sequencing relied on an Illumina HiSeq 2500. A second 7 to 11 cycle PCR used a sample-barcoded 5' primer and a J-beta primer mix. A template-switch 5' adaptor carrying 12 random nucleotides introduced a unique molecular identifier onto each TCR beta cDNA molecule. Each sample yielded at least 2.5 million CDR3-containing paired-end reads. All of the RNA was converted into first-strand cDNA using the Mint cDNA synthesis kit, with a TRBC-specific oligonucleotide serving as the primer. Following uracil-DNA glycosylase treatment, a first 18-cycle PCR with universal primers M1SS and BC2_uni_R was performed on all cDNA. On the study's bioinformatics: For normalization, 1 million high-quality reads were randomly selected from each sample, with every read carrying a distinct molecular identifier. Instead of being binned into consensus sequences, reads with shared molecular identifiers were discarded. MiTCR, run with a Q25 quality threshold and the strictest error-elimination algorithm, handled CDR3 identification, clonotype clustering and error correction. A nonparametric unseen species model using Euler transformation provided a lower-bound estimate of total TCR beta diversity. TCRdb ran its own pipeline on the public reads, namely fastp trimming at Q25 and MiXCR clone calling, and kept in-frame beta chains. Records with the same CDR3 protein are collapsed into one entry carrying the most frequent genes and DNA. TCRdb, rather than the study authors, made the V and J calls. The sample table holds some 1.7 million distinct CDR3 sequences, of which under 30% were seen once. The ten biggest clones cover roughly 8% of the sample.

CDR1 and CDR2 were assigned from the germline V gene as SQVTM and ANQGSEA. The CDR3 numbers 12 residues from cysteine through phenylalanine. Only the CDR3 DNA is retained, 36 bases long and in frame from the first base. V was cut back by 7 bases and J by 1 base, leaving a gap of 10 bases between them. The approximately 40 donors, aged about 6 to 90 years, were systemically healthy Caucasian individuals from Russia. Each donor gave approximately 9.3 milliliters of peripheral blood, collected into EDTA-treated Vacutainer tubes. Ficoll-Paque density-gradient centrifugation was used to isolate PBMCs, with at least 7 million per sample. Trizol reagent was used to extract total RNA from PBMCs, with at least 5 micrograms per sample. Naive CD45RAhigh/CD27high T cell percentages were measured by flow cytometry on a PBMC aliquot from every donor. The study at large found these results: Estimates of total diversity based on one million sequenced T cells were considered lower bounds and underestimates. The CMV infection status of donors was not known, potentially confounding age-related changes in expanded clonotypes. Conclusive comparison of naive and antigen-experienced compartments was prevented by the profiling of bulk unsorted PBMCs. As age increased, observed TCR beta diversity per million T cells dropped in a roughly linear way, and a significant reduction was already evident by age about 40. The percentage of naive T cells measured by flow cytometry correlated strongly with observed TCR beta diversity. Compared with the aged group, the long-lived group had more naive CD4+ T cells, fewer expanded clones and increased TCR diversity, a pattern suggesting age selection.

This clonotype was seen only a few times. The antigen it binds to is not known. No much larger clonotype is one base removed from it; base qualities were not supplied. The specimen was blood. The chain is assembled from TRBV29-1 and TRBJ1-1; the D segment could be TRBD1, given 5 matching bases. This receptor was taken from a woman in her twenties or thirties in good health. The bases are TGCAGCGCAACCAGGGAGAACACTGAAGCTTTCTTT. Its translation reads: CSATRENTEAFF.